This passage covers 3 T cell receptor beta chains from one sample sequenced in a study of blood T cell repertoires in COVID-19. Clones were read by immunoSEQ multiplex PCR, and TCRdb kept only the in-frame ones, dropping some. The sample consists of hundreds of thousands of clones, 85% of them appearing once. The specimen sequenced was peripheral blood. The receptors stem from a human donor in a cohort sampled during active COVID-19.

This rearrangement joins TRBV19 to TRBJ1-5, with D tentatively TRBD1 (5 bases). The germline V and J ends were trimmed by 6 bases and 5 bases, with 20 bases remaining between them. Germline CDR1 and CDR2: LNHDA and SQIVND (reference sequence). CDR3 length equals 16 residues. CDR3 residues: CASRPGGVAVDQPQHF. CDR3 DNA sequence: TGTGCCAGTAGGCCGGGAGGGGTAGCCGTGGATCAGCCCCAGCATTTT. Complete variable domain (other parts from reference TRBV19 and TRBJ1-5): DGGITQSPKYLFRKEGQNVTLSCEQNLNHDAMYWYRQDPGQGLRLIYYSQIVNDFQKGDIAEGYSVSREKKESFPLTVTSAQKNPTAFYLCASRPGGVAVDQPQHFGDGTRLSIL.

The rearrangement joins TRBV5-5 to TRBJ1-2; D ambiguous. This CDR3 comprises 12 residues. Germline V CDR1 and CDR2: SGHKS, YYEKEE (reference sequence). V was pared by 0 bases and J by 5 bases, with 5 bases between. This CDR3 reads CASSLDRYGYTF. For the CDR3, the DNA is TGTGCCAGCAGCTTGGACAGATATGGCTACACCTTC.

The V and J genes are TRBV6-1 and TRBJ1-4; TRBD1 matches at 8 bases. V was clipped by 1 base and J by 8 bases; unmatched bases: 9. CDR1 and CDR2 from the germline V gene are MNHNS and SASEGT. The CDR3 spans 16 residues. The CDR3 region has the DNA TGTGCCAGCAGTGAAGTACCACAGGGGGGGAACGAAAAACTGTTTTTT. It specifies CASSEVPQGGNEKLFF.